This is a list of T cell receptor beta chains from one sample in a study of cytomegalovirus exposure and HLA in healthy donors. The table came from immunoSEQ multiplex PCR; TCRdb's copy has only in-frame clones and leaves some out. This sample yields over 95,000 clones, of which 82% are seen a single time; around 2.3% belongs to the top ten. The source material was PBMCs. The origin of the receptors is a woman aged 18-35 years in good health and CMV-seronegative. Both conserved end residues are trimmed from each CDR3. Fields, in order: J gene, V gene, CDR3 protein.

j_gene: TRBJ1-1
v_gene: TRBV7-9
CDR3aa: ASSPAGYTEAF

j_gene: TRBJ2-7
v_gene: TRBV28
CDR3aa: ASSPPTGEAYEQY

j_gene: TRBJ2-3
v_gene: TRBV30
CDR3aa: AWRAPGQGARDTQY

j_gene: TRBJ2-2
v_gene: TRBV9
CDR3aa: ASSQGRGGELF

j_gene: TRBJ1-1
v_gene: TRBV20-1
CDR3aa: SARVGTEAF

j_gene: TRBJ1-1
v_gene: TRBV5-1
CDR3aa: ASSFTGTEAF

j_gene: TRBJ2-2
v_gene: TRBV29-1
CDR3aa: SVGRGTGELF

j_gene: TRBJ1-4
v_gene: TRBV2
CDR3aa: ASSRRTDNEKLF

j_gene: TRBJ2-1
v_gene: TRBV4-2
CDR3aa: ASSRTIGGSYNEQF

j_gene: TRBJ1-1
v_gene: TRBV19
CDR3aa: ASSIDRGYTEAF

j_gene: TRBJ2-1
v_gene: TRBV5-8
CDR3aa: ASSYYSGGLISSYNEQF

j_gene: TRBJ2-7
v_gene: TRBV5-8
CDR3aa: ASSLAVARGRAYEQY

j_gene: TRBJ2-1
v_gene: TRBV6-6
CDR3aa: ASSRTGGREQF

j_gene: TRBJ1-5
v_gene: TRBV19
CDR3aa: ASSQTQGQPQH

j_gene: TRBJ1-6
v_gene: TRBV28
CDR3aa: ASSLGRAGSPLH

j_gene: TRBJ2-5
v_gene: TRBV28
CDR3aa: ASSLEGRGNRETQY

j_gene: TRBJ1-3
v_gene: TRBV29-1
CDR3aa: SGRTYSGNTIY

j_gene: TRBJ1-3
v_gene: TRBV19
CDR3aa: ASRERGSGNTIY

j_gene: TRBJ1-2
v_gene: TRBV5-1
CDR3aa: ASRSDSQGYT

j_gene: TRBJ1-5
v_gene: TRBV6-5
CDR3aa: ASSYLQGYYQPQH

j_gene: TRBJ2-1
v_gene: TRBV27
CDR3aa: AIRPRTSGLNEQF

j_gene: TRBJ2-7
v_gene: TRBV27
CDR3aa: ASRPGLPLEQY

j_gene: TRBJ1-6
v_gene: TRBV6-5
CDR3aa: ASSSRGLGSPLH

j_gene: TRBJ2-5
v_gene: TRBV6-1
CDR3aa: ASRGGILQETQY

j_gene: TRBJ2-5
v_gene: TRBV13
CDR3aa: ASSLDIWETQY

j_gene: TRBJ1-2
v_gene: TRBV6-6
CDR3aa: ASSYVKGMGYGYT

j_gene: TRBJ2-1
v_gene: TRBV28
CDR3aa: ASTDRNNEQF

j_gene: TRBJ1-6
v_gene: TRBV30
CDR3aa: AWGLNRGSPLH

j_gene: TRBJ2-7
v_gene: TRBV7-9
CDR3aa: ASSERGYEQY